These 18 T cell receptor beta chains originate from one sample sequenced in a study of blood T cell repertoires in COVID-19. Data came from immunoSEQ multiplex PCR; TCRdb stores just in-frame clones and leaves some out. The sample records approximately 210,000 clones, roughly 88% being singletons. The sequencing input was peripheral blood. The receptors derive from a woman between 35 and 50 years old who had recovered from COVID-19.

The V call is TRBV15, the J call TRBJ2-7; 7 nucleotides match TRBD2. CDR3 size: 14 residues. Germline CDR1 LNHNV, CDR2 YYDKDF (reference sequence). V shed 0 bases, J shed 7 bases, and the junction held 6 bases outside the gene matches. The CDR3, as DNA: TGTGCCACCAGCAGAGATAAGGCTAGCGGAGAGCAGTACTTC. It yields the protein CATSRDKASGEQYF.

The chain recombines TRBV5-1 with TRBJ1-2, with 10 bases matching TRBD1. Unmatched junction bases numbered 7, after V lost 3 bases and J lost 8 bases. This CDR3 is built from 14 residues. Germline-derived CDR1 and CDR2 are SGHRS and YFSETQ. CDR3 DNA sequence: TGCGCCAGCAGCTCCTCGACAGGGGGCGGAGGCTACACCTTC. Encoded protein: CASSSSTGGGGYTF.

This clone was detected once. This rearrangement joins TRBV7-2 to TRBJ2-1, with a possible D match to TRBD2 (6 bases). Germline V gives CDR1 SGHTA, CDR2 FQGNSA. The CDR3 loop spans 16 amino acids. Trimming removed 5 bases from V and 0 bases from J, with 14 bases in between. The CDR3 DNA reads TGTGCCAGCAGCCGCACCGGGACTTCCTCCTACAATGAGCAGTTCTTC. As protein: CASSRTGTSSYNEQFF.

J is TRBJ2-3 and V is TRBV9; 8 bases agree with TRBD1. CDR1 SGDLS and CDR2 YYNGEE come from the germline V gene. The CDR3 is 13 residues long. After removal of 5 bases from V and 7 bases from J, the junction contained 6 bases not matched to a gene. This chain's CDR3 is CASRTTGANTQYF. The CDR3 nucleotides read TGTGCCAGCAGGACGACAGGGGCAAATACGCAGTATTTT. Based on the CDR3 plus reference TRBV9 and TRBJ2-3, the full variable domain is DSGVTQTPKHLITATGQRVTLRCSPRSGDLSVYWYQQSLDQGLQFLIQYYNGEERAKGNILERFSAQQFPDLHSELNLSSLELGDSALYFCASRTTGANTQYFGPGTRLTVL.

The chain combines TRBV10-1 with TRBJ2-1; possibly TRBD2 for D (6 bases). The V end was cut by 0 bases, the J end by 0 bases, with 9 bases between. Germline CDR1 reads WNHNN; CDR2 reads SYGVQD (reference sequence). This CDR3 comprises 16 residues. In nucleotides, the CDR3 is TGCGCCAGCAGTGAGTCGGGGGGTAGCTCCTACAATGAGCAGTTCTTC. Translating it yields CASSESGGSSYNEQFF.

CDR3 region: CASSPWTGAGEQYF. The DNA of the CDR3 is TGTGCCAGCAGCCCGTGGACAGGGGCCGGCGAGCAGTACTTC. The chain links TRBV7-8 to TRBJ2-7; 9 nucleotides align to TRBD1. V lost 5 bases and J lost 6; bases outside the gene matches: 8. CDR1 is SGHVS and CDR2 is FQNEAQ in the germline V gene. This CDR3 has 14 amino acids. Full variable domain (outside the CDR3, taken from reference TRBV7-8 and TRBJ2-7): GAGVSQSPRYKVAKRGQDVALRCDPISGHVSLFWYQQALGQGPEFLTYFQNEAQLDKSGLPSDRFFAERPEGSVSTLKIQRTQQEDSAVYLCASSPWTGAGEQYFGPGTRLTVT.

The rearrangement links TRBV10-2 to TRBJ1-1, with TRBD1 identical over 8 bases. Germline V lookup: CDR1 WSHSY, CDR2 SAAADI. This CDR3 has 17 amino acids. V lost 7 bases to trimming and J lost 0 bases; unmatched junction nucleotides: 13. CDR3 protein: CASTTPLGTGVNTEAFF. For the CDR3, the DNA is TGCGCCAGCACCACCCCTTTAGGGACAGGAGTGAACACTGAAGCTTTCTTT.

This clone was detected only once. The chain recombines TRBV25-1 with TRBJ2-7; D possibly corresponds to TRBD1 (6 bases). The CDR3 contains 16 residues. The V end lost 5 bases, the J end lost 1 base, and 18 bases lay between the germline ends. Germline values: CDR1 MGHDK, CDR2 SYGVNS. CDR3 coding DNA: TGTGCCAGCAGTCCTCCAACAGGGTCTAGATCCTACGAGCAGTACTTC. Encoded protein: CASSPPTGSRSYEQYF.

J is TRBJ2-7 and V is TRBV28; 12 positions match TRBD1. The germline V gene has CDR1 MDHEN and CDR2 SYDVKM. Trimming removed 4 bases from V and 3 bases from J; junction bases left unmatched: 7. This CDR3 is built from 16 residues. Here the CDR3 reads CASSSMGTGGSYEQYF. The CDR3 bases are TGTGCCAGCAGTTCTATGGGGACAGGGGGCAGCTACGAGCAGTACTTC. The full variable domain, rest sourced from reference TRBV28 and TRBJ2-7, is DVKVTQSSRYLVKRTGEKVFLECVQDMDHENMFWYRQDPGLGLRLIYFSYDVKMKEKGDIPEGYSVSREKKERFSLILESASTNQTSMYLCASSSMGTGGSYEQYFGPGTRLTVT.

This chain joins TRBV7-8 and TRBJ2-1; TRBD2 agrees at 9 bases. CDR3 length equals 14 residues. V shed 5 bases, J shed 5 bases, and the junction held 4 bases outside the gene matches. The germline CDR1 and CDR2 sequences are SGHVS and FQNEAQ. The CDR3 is CASSRLAVNNEQFF. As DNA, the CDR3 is TGTGCCAGCAGCCGACTAGCGGTCAACAATGAGCAGTTCTTC.

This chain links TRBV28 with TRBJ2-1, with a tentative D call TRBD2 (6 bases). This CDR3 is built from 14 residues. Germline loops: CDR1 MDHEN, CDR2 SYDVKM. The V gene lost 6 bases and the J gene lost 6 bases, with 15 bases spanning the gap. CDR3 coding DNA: TGTGCCAGCAGGGGACTGCGGGCACCCAATGAGCAGTTCTTC. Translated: CASRGLRAPNEQFF. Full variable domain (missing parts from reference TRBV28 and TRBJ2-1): DVKVTQSSRYLVKRTGEKVFLECVQDMDHENMFWYRQDPGLGLRLIYFSYDVKMKEKGDIPEGYSVSREKKERFSLILESASTNQTSMYLCASRGLRAPNEQFFGPGTRLTVL.

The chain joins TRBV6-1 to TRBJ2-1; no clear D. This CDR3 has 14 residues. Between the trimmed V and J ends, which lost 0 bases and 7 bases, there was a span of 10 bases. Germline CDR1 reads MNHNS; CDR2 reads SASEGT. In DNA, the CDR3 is TGTGCCAGCAGTGAAGCGTATGTATATAATGAGCAGTTCTTC. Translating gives CASSEAYVYNEQFF.

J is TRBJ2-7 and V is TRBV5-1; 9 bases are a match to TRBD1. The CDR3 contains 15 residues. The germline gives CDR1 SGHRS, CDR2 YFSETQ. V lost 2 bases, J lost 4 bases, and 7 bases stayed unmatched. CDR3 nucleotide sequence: TGCGCCAGCAGCTTCCCAGGACAGGGGTTGTACGAGCAGTACTTC. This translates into CASSFPGQGLYEQYF.

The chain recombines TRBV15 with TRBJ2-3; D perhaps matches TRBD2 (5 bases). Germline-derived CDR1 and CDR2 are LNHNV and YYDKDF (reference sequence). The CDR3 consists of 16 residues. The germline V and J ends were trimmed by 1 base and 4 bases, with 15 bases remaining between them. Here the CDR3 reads CATSRVGRRVADTQYF. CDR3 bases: TGTGCCACCAGCAGAGTTGGGCGGCGGGTAGCAGATACGCAGTATTTT.

CDR3 region: CASTPEGQARYEQYF. The DNA for the CDR3 is TGTGCCAGCACTCCTGAGGGACAGGCCCGCTACGAGCAGTACTTC. V usage is TRBV28 and J usage is TRBJ2-7; 8 positions match TRBD1. This CDR3 is built from 15 residues. The V segment lost 7 bases and the J segment 3 bases; nucleotides outside the gene matches: 11. Germline V gene data show CDR1 as MDHEN and CDR2 as SYDVKM.

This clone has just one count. In nucleotides, the CDR3 is TGTGCCAGCAGCTTATCGGCAGAGAGGGAAGCTTTCTTT. Translating gives CASSLSAEREAFF. The chain has TRBV11-3 and TRBJ1-1; D not certain. The length of the CDR3 is 13 residues. Germline loops: CDR1 SGHNT, CDR2 YENEEA. V shed 2 bases and J shed 8 bases, with 12 bases lying between them.

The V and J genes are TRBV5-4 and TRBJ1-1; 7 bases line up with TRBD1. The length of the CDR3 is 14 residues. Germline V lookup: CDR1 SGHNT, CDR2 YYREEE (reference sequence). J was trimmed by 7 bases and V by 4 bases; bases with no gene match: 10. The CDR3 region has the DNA TGTGCCAGCAGCCGCAACCGGGACAGAAGTGAAGCTTTCTTT. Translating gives CASSRNRDRSEAFF.

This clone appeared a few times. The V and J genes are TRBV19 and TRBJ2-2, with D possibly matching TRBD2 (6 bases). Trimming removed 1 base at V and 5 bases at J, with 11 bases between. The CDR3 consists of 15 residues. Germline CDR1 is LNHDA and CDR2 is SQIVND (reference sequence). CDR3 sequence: CASSIGLGLTGELFF. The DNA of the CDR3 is TGTGCCAGTAGTATAGGTCTGGGACTGACCGGGGAGCTGTTTTTT.